A selection of T cell receptor beta chains follows, all from one sample in a study of CD8 T cells in ankylosing spondylitis. TCRdb ran MiXCR on the 5' RACE reads and lists one entry per CDR3 protein. The sample yields around 250,000 distinct CDR3 sequences, 30% to 35% seen once. The sequenced material came from blood, either unsorted or a sorted T cell fraction (not recorded which). Source of these receptors: a male donor with ankylosing spondylitis or in good health (not recorded which). CDR3s include the opening cysteine and the closing phenylalanine or tryptophan. Fields, in order: D gene, J gene, V gene, CDR3 length, clone size, CDR3 DNA, CDR3 protein. D genes are given only for firm matches. Size is omitted from some rows. Given values are once, few, many or a class for expanded clones.

-,TRBJ2-5,TRBV2,15,-,TGTGCCAGCAGTGAACTTCGGGGGATGGGCGAGACCCAGTACTTC,CASSELRGMGETQYF
TRBD2,TRBJ2-3,TRBV20-1,14,once,TGCAGTGCAATCGGGACTAGGGCGAAAGATACGCAGTATTTT,CSAIGTRAKDTQYF
TRBD2,TRBJ2-5,TRBV12-3/TRBV12-4,14,many,TGTGCCAGCAGTTCCACTAGCGGGGGTGAGACCCAGTACTTC,CASSSTSGGETQYF
-,TRBJ2-7,TRBV12-3/TRBV12-4,14,few,TGTGCCAGCAGTTTGGGACCAGGGTCCAACGAGCAGTACTTC,CASSLGPGSNEQYF
-,TRBJ2-7,TRBV5-1,15,few,TGCGCCAGCAGCTTGGGTGGTTCAACCTCCTACGAGCAGTACTTC,CASSLGGSTSYEQYF
-,TRBJ2-1,TRBV27,14,-,TGTGCCAGCAGTACAAACCGGGATCACAATGAGCAGTTCTTC,CASSTNRDHNEQFF
-,TRBJ1-5,TRBV2,13,-,TGTGCCAGCAGTAGGGGGGGAGGTCAGCCCCAGCATTTT,CASSRGGGQPQHF
-,TRBJ2-1,TRBV7-9,12,-,TGTGCCAGCAGCTCCCAAGGGGGTGAGCAGTTCTTC,CASSSQGGEQFF
-,TRBJ2-5,TRBV20-1,14,-,TGCAGTGCTAGAGAGGTGGGGCCAATTGAGACCCAGTACTTC,CSAREVGPIETQYF
-,TRBJ2-1,TRBV25-1,14,many,TGTGCCAGCAGTGGCCCCGGGACGGTGAAGAGGCAGTTCTTC,CASSGPGTVKRQFF
TRBD2,TRBJ2-3,TRBV6-2/TRBV6-3,15,-,TGTGCCAGCAGGCCCCCTCCGGGAGGCGATGATGCGCAGTATTTT,CASRPPPGGDDAQYF
-,TRBJ2-5,TRBV29-1,13,few,TGCAGCGTTGAGGCGGGGGCGGATGAGACCCAGTACTTC,CSVEAGADETQYF
-,TRBJ2-3,TRBV10-3,11,-,TGTGCCATCAGGGACACAGATACGCAGTATTTT,CAIRDTDTQYF
TRBD2,TRBJ2-5,TRBV12-3/TRBV12-4,13,few,TGTGCCAGCAGTTTGGGGGGGATGGAGACCCAGTACTTC,CASSLGGMETQYF
TRBD1,TRBJ2-3,TRBV9,16,few,TGTGCCAGCAGCGCCATACCGGGACAGACAACAGATACGCAGTATTTT,CASSAIPGQTTDTQYF
-,TRBJ2-5,TRBV12-3/TRBV12-4,13,few,TGTGCCAGCAGTTTAACTAGGCGAGAGACCCAGTACTTC,CASSLTRRETQYF
-,TRBJ2-4,TRBV27,17,few,TGTGCCAGCAGCAGCGCCGGGGGCGCGGGGGCCAAAAACATTCAGTACTTC,CASSSAGGAGAKNIQYF
-,TRBJ2-1,TRBV3-1,16,-,TGTGCCAGCAGCCAAGACGGTTGGGTCCGCCAAAATGAGCAGTTCTTC,CASSQDGWVRQNEQFF
TRBD1,TRBJ2-1,TRBV29-1,12,few,TGCAGCGTCGCATGGACAGGGGACGAGCAGTTCTTC,CSVAWTGDEQFF
TRBD1,TRBJ2-3,TRBV6-1,16,-,TGTGCCAGCAGCCTTTCCCCGGGACAGGGCACAGATACGCAGTATTTT,CASSLSPGQGTDTQYF
-,TRBJ2-5,TRBV14,14,-,TGTGCCAGCAGCCAACTTCCCGGCTGGGAGACCCAGTACTTC,CASSQLPGWETQYF
-,TRBJ1-1,TRBV10-3,13,-,TGTGCCATCGGAAGCGGCATGAACACTGAAGCTTTCTTT,CAIGSGMNTEAFF
-,TRBJ1-1,TRBV5-5,13,few,TGTGCCAGCAGCTTGGTGAGGGACACTGAAGCTTTCTTT,CASSLVRDTEAFF
TRBD2,TRBJ2-3,TRBV9,16,few,TGTGCCAGCAGCGTAGGAGCGGGGGGAAGCCAAGATACGCAGTATTTT,CASSVGAGGSQDTQYF
TRBD2,TRBJ2-1,TRBV12-3/TRBV12-4,20,few,TGTGCCAGCAGTCTCAAATGGACTAGCGGGGGGGCGAGCTCCTACAATGAGCAGTTCTTC,CASSLKWTSGGASSYNEQFF
-,TRBJ2-3,TRBV6-1,15,-,TGTGCCAGCAGCCTCGAAACGGGGGGCCCAGATACGCAGTATTTT,CASSLETGGPDTQYF
-,TRBJ2-5,TRBV18,13,-,TGTGCCAGCTCACCAATAAACCAAGAGACCCAGTACTTC,CASSPINQETQYF
-,TRBJ1-2,TRBV29-1,12,-,TGCAGCGTTGAGGGCAGGGCATATGGCTACACCTTC,CSVEGRAYGYTF
-,TRBJ2-4,TRBV12-3/TRBV12-4,14,few,TGTGCCAGCGGTGTGAGGGAAGCCAAAAACATTCAGTACTTC,CASGVREAKNIQYF
-,TRBJ1-6,TRBV12-3/TRBV12-4,12,-,TGTGCCAGCAGTTTTGGGGGCCAACCCCTCCACTTT,CASSFGGQPLHF
-,TRBJ1-6,TRBV12-3/TRBV12-4,18,-,TGTGCCAGCAGTTTAGTGGACACCACGAGCTCCTATAATTCACCCCTCCACTTT,CASSLVDTTSSYNSPLHF
-,TRBJ1-1,TRBV27,14,-,TGTGCCAGCAGTTCGTACAGGGAGAACACTGAAGCTTTCTTT,CASSSYRENTEAFF
-,TRBJ2-1,TRBV19,12,-,TGTGCCAGTAGTATCTTCGAACAGGAGCAGTTCTTC,CASSIFEQEQFF
-,TRBJ1-2,TRBV10-2,11,-,TGCGCCAGCAGTGATGGGGTTGGCTACACCTTC,CASSDGVGYTF
TRBD1,TRBJ2-7,TRBV6-5,15,many,TGTGCCAGCAGTTACAGGGGCCAGGGGGCTTACGAGCAGTACTTC,CASSYRGQGAYEQYF
-,TRBJ2-2,TRBV13,13,-,TGTGCCAGCACCGGCGGGTGGACCGGGGAGCTGTTTTTT,CASTGGWTGELFF